Following are 4 T cell receptor beta chains from one sample sequenced in a study of blood T cells in healthy people across ages. A second PCR of 7 to 11 cycles used a sample-barcoded 5' primer and a J-beta primer mix. TCRdb passed the 5' RACE reads through MiXCR, listing each CDR3 protein once. The data contain more than 1 million distinct CDR3 sequences, around 45% of them singletons. The sequenced sample was blood. The source of these receptors is a woman aged 55 to 70 in good health.

Comments on this clonotype: Just one base apart from a much larger clone, this may be a read error. V usage is TRBV29-1 and J usage is TRBJ2-5, with unresolved D. CDR1 and CDR2 (germline): SQVTM, ANQGSEA. The CDR3 runs 10 residues. Trimming pared 7 bases from V and 11 bases from J, leaving 14 bases between. The CDR3 loop reads CSASYNEQYF. The CDR3 region has the DNA TGCAGCGCATCGTACAATGAGCAGTACTTC.

The chain joins TRBV20-1 to TRBJ2-5; no clear D gene. Germline V gives CDR1 DFQATT, CDR2 SNEGSKA (reference sequence). The CDR3 loop spans 14 amino acids. V dropped 3 bases and J dropped 3 bases, with 14 bases sitting between them. CDR3 region: CSASANNLEETQYF. The CDR3 DNA reads TGCAGTGCTAGTGCCAATAACCTCGAAGAGACCCAGTACTTC.

The chain uses TRBV5-1 and TRBJ2-3; D not resolved. Germline lookup yields CDR1 SGHRS and CDR2 YFSETQ. Trimming removed 0 bases at V and 0 bases at J, with 8 bases between. This CDR3 region has 15 residues. The CDR3 DNA follows: TGCGCCAGCAGCTTGGGAAGGCTTAGCACAGATACGCAGTATTTT. Translated: CASSLGRLSTDTQYF. Filled out from reference TRBV5-1 and TRBJ2-3, the complete variable domain reads KAGVTQTPRYLIKTRGQQVTLSCSPISGHRSVSWYQQTPGQGLQFLFEYFSETQRNKGNFPGRFSGRQFSNSRSEMNVSTLELGDSALYLCASSLGRLSTDTQYFGPGTRLTVL.

The chain recombines TRBV10-2 with TRBJ2-1; 12 nucleotides line up with TRBD2. This CDR3 region has 14 residues. The junction had 5 bases not matched to a gene; V was cut back by 8 bases and J by 6 bases. From germline, CDR1 is WSHSY and CDR2 SAAADI. In nucleotides, the CDR3 is TGCGCCAGCCTAGGACTAGCGGGACTCAATGAGCAGTTCTTC. The encoded protein is CASLGLAGLNEQFF.